The sequence of this TCR beta chain was determined in a study of blood T cell dynamics during melanoma immunotherapy. Study at large: Metastatic melanoma patients received first-line pembrolizumab or nivolumab plus ipilimumab. The study's findings and limits: Whether repertoire-driving clones were melanoma-specific could not be determined.

Points on this clone: The antigen remains undetermined.

Repertoires were generated with immunoSEQ multiplex PCR, while TCRdb's copy carries only in-frame clones and drops some. The sample carries 6,000 or so clones, more than 75% recorded once. Germline trimming cut 4 bases from V and 4 bases from J; bases unmatched to any gene: 3. Looked up from germline, CDR1 is SGHRS and CDR2 is YFSETQ. The CDR3 is 13 residues long. Time point denoted: week 3, after first cycle of checkpoint inhibitor. Apart from two fast progressors, RECIST 1.1 response was judged 12 weeks post-infusion. The source is a human donor with melanoma. Some clones in this sample may be carry-over from other donors' samples. Specimen: blood, collected from a patient treated with checkpoint blockade. The chain has TRBV5-1 and TRBJ2-3; 7 bases are shared with TRBD1. CDR3 in DNA: TGCGCCAGCAGCCAGGACAGGTCAGATACGCAGTATTTT. Translation: CASSQDRSDTQYF.